The 4 T cell receptor beta chains below come from one sample, sequenced in a study of blood T cell repertoires in COVID-19. Assay: immunoSEQ multiplex PCR; the TCRdb copy retains only in-frame clones and omits some. The sample lists about 140,000 clones; around 86% were seen once. Sample: peripheral blood. The receptor source for this set is an elderly woman with acute or convalescent COVID-19.

CDR3 DNA: TGTGCCAGCACCAGAACCGGGACAGGGGCAGGCGAGCAGTACTTC. Translation gives CASTRTGTGAGEQYF. The chain recombines TRBV27 with TRBJ2-7; 10 bases map to TRBD1. Germline CDR1 MNHEY, CDR2 SMNVEV (reference sequence). Trimming cost V 7 bases and J 6 bases; bases outside gene matches: 12. This CDR3 is 15 amino acids long.

The chain couples TRBV30 to TRBJ1-2, with TRBD1 as a possible D gene (5 bases). CDR1 is GTSNPN and CDR2 is SVGIG in the germline V gene (reference sequence). The CDR3 has 13 amino acids. The ends were cut back, 2 bases at V and 7 bases at J, with 14 bases in the middle. The DNA for the CDR3 is TGTGCCTGGAGTCTGTGGGGCGCGGTTGGCTACACCTTC. Amino acid sequence: CAWSLWGAVGYTF.

The CDR3 DNA follows: TGCGCCAGCAGCGCCCGGGTCGGGGTTCGAGAGACCCAGTACTTC. This translates into CASSARVGVRETQYF. The chain combines TRBV5-1 with TRBJ2-5, with TRBD2 as a possible D gene (5 bases). The V gene's germline CDR1 is SGHRS and CDR2 YFSETQ. This CDR3 is 15 amino acids long. The V end was cut by 4 bases, the J end by 4 bases, with 17 bases between.

The chain is built from TRBV19 and TRBJ2-7; 8 bases agree with TRBD2. V shed 7 bases, J shed 2 bases, and the junction held 4 bases outside the gene matches. This CDR3 has 13 residues. From germline, CDR1 is LNHDA and CDR2 SQIVND (reference sequence). CDR3 in amino acids: CASTPGLAYEQYF. For the CDR3, the DNA is TGTGCCAGTACCCCGGGACTAGCCTACGAGCAGTACTTC.